This passage covers 18 T cell receptor beta chains from one sample sequenced in a study of blood T cell repertoires in COVID-19. Method: immunoSEQ multiplex PCR; TCRdb's copy keeps in-frame clones and lacks some. The repertoire holds 140,000 or so clones, with roughly 82% as singletons. Sequenced material: peripheral blood. The source of these receptors is a human donor in a cohort sampled during active COVID-19.

This chain uses TRBV5-1 with TRBJ1-5, with TRBD1 matching over 9 bases. V shed 2 bases and J 5 bases; nucleotides not matched to a gene: 5. CDR1 and CDR2 (germline): SGHRS, YFSETQ. This CDR3 spans 15 amino acids. In DNA form, the CDR3 reads TGCGCCAGCAGCTTAGGGACAGGGTTTGATCAGCCCCAGCATTTT. Translating gives CASSLGTGFDQPQHF. Looking up the rest from reference TRBV5-1 and TRBJ1-5 gives the full variable domain: KAGVTQTPRYLIKTRGQQVTLSCSPISGHRSVSWYQQTPGQGLQFLFEYFSETQRNKGNFPGRFSGRQFSNSRSEMNVSTLELGDSALYLCASSLGTGFDQPQHFGDGTRLSIL.

The chain employs TRBV28 and TRBJ2-7; the match to TRBD1 covers 8 bases. The CDR3 contains 15 residues. Trimming cost V 7 bases and J 5 bases; bases outside gene matches: 13. Germline V gene data show CDR1 as MDHEN and CDR2 as SYDVKM. CDR3 residues: CASTPRWTGLHEQYF. In DNA form, the CDR3 reads TGTGCCAGCACTCCCCGTTGGACAGGGTTGCACGAGCAGTACTTC.

V usage is TRBV6-5 and J usage is TRBJ1-5, with D hard to call. This CDR3 has 15 amino acids. Trimming left V 6 bases short and J 0 bases short, with 12 bases between. Germline CDR1 is MNHEY and CDR2 is SVGAGI. CDR3 sequence reads: CASSPTYYSNQPQHF. The CDR3 DNA is TGTGCCAGCAGCCCCACCTATTATAGCAATCAGCCCCAGCATTTT.

The CDR3 spells CASSIPSVNTEAFF. Written as DNA, the CDR3 is TGTGCCAGCAGCATACCCTCAGTGAACACTGAAGCTTTCTTT. The chain couples TRBV7-9 to TRBJ1-1; no clear D. V lost 5 bases and J lost 0, with 10 bases in between. Germline lookup yields CDR1 SEHNR and CDR2 FQNEAQ (reference sequence). The CDR3 sequence is 14 residues long.

The rearrangement links TRBV27 to TRBJ1-5, with 7 bases that match TRBD1. CDR1 is MNHEY and CDR2 is SMNVEV in the germline V gene (reference sequence). This CDR3 has 14 amino acids. Trimming at V came to 6 bases and at J to 4 bases, leaving 6 bases not matched to a gene. CDR3 sequence reads: CASRKGQTNQPQHF. CDR3 bases: TGTGCCAGCAGAAAGGGACAGACAAATCAGCCCCAGCATTTT.

J is TRBJ1-2 and V is TRBV7-9, with D possibly TRBD1 on 5 matching bases. The germline gives CDR1 SEHNR, CDR2 FQNEAQ (reference sequence). This CDR3 contains 13 residues. V dropped 4 bases and J dropped 3 bases, with 9 bases sitting between them. The CDR3 sequence: CASSSTVYYGYTF. Here the CDR3 DNA reads TGTGCCAGCAGCTCGACAGTTTACTATGGCTACACCTTC.

This rearrangement joins TRBV21-1 to TRBJ2-7; the D call TRBD1 from the table was never checked on the DNA. TRBV21-1 is tagged as a pseudogene. The CDR3 extends over 16 amino acids. The CDR3 sequence: CASSASGTGGSYEQYV. CDR3 bases: TGTGCCAGCAGCGCATCCGGGACAGGGGGCTCTTACGAGCAGTACGTC.

The chain's CDR3 is CASSAGPYEQYF. As DNA, the CDR3 is TGTGCCAGCAGCGCTGGGCCATACGAGCAGTACTTC. The chain is built from TRBV27 and TRBJ2-7; no definite D call. The CDR3 is 12 residues long. Trimming cost V 6 bases and J 4 bases, with 10 bases left between them. Germline CDR1 reads MNHEY; CDR2 reads SMNVEV (reference sequence).

J is TRBJ2-1 and V is TRBV6-4; D remains unclear. The germline V and J ends were trimmed by 6 bases and 7 bases, with 16 bases remaining between them. Per germline, CDR1 MRHNA and CDR2 SNTAGT. The CDR3 runs 14 residues. The CDR3: CASSPLPSLNEQFF. CDR3 coding DNA: TGTGCCAGCAGCCCCCTACCCTCCTTGAATGAGCAGTTCTTC.

V usage is TRBV6-2 or TRBV6-3 and J usage is TRBJ2-5; 7 nucleotides align to TRBD2. J gave up 5 bases and V 6 bases, and 15 bases lay outside the gene matches. This CDR3 is built from 16 residues. Germline V gene data show CDR1 as MNHEY and CDR2 as SVGEGT. In nucleotides, the CDR3 is TGTGCCAGCAGCCCTCTGCGGGGGAGGCTAGGTGAGACCCAGTACTTC. Translating it yields CASSPLRGRLGETQYF.

The chain combines TRBV30 with TRBJ2-7, with 9 bases matching TRBD1. Germline V gene data show CDR1 as GTSNPN and CDR2 as SVGIG (reference sequence). The CDR3 has 14 residues. Losses at the gene ends were 4 bases for V and 3 bases for J; bases not matched to a gene: 7. The CDR3 reads CAWNAGQGFYEQYF. As DNA, the CDR3 is TGTGCCTGGAACGCGGGACAGGGTTTCTACGAGCAGTACTTC.

The J gene is TRBJ2-5, the V gene TRBV7-8; 7 bases are shared with TRBD2. Germline values: CDR1 SGHVS, CDR2 FQNEAQ. CDR3 length equals 14 residues. V was pared by 1 base and J by 4 bases, with 3 bases of the junction left unmatched. The DNA for the CDR3 is TGTGCCAGCAGCTTAGGTGGGGGGGGAGAGACCCAGTACTTC. It translates to CASSLGGGGETQYF. The variable domain in full, completed from reference TRBV7-8 and TRBJ2-5, reads GAGVSQSPRYKVAKRGQDVALRCDPISGHVSLFWYQQALGQGPEFLTYFQNEAQLDKSGLPSDRFFAERPEGSVSTLKIQRTQQEDSAVYLCASSLGGGGETQYFGPGTRLLVL.

As for this clone: Other DNA sequences in the sample encode the same CDR3. The chain uses TRBV11-2 and TRBJ1-1; 7 bases are a match to TRBD1. Germline V CDR1 and CDR2: SGHAT, FQNNGV. This CDR3 has 14 amino acids. V trimming: 0 bases; J trimming: 4 bases; junction bases outside the gene matches: 2. The CDR3 DNA reads TGTGCCAGCAGCTTAGATCCAGGGGGCACTGAAGCTTTCTTT. Translating gives CASSLDPGGTEAFF. The full variable domain, with the rest looked up from reference TRBV11-2 and TRBJ1-1, is EAGVAQSPRYKIIEKRQSVAFWCNPISGHATLYWYQQILGQGPKLLIQFQNNGVVDDSQLPKDRFSAERLKGVDSTLKIQPAKLEDSAVYLCASSLDPGGTEAFFGQGTRLTVV.

The chain is built from TRBV5-1 and TRBJ1-2; 12 bases match TRBD1. Germline V gene lookup returns CDR1 SGHRS and CDR2 YFSETQ. The V and J ends lost 0 bases and 4 bases, in that order; junction bases with no gene match: 4. This CDR3 is built from 16 residues. CDR3 in DNA: TGCGCCAGCAGCTTGGCGGGACAGGGGGCTGTCTATGGCTACACCTTC. This encodes CASSLAGQGAVYGYTF.

The V call is TRBV27, the J call TRBJ2-7; a weak D match, TRBD1 (5 bases). CDR1 and CDR2 (germline): MNHEY, SMNVEV (reference sequence). The CDR3 length is 14 residues. V was clipped by 5 bases and J by 6 bases, with 17 bases between them. CDR3 amino acids: CASSPSTWGREQYF. The CDR3 DNA sequence: TGTGCCAGCAGTCCTAGTACCTGGGGCCGCGAGCAGTACTTC.

The V gene is TRBV3-1 (or the pseudogene TRBV3-2), the J gene TRBJ2-3, with TRBD2 matching 10 bases. The V and J ends lost 2 bases and 1 base, in that order; junction bases with no gene match: 3. From germline, CDR1 is LGHDT and CDR2 YNNKEL (reference sequence). This CDR3 has 16 amino acids. As DNA, the CDR3 is TGTGCCAGCAGCCAACGGACTAGCGGAGGCACAGATACGCAGTATTTT. This codes for CASSQRTSGGTDTQYF.

This clone has at least ten counts. V gene TRBV6-5 combines with J gene TRBJ2-7, with D unclear. Between the trimmed V and J ends, which lost 8 bases and 1 base, there was a span of 15 bases. From germline, CDR1 is MNHEY and CDR2 SVGAGI. The length of the CDR3 is 14 residues. The CDR3 DNA sequence: TGTGCCAGCCGAGACGGGTTCAGATCCTACGAGCAGTACTTC. It encodes CASRDGFRSYEQYF.

The V and J genes are TRBV24-1 and TRBJ1-5; D may be TRBD1 (6 bases). The CDR3 contains 17 residues. The V end lost 3 bases, the J end lost 5 bases, and 19 bases lay between the germline ends. Germline CDR1 reads KGHDR; CDR2 reads SFDVKD. Here the CDR3 reads CATSDPPPQGPHQPQHF. DNA of the CDR3: TGTGCCACCAGTGATCCGCCCCCACAGGGCCCCCATCAGCCCCAGCATTTT.